The following is a T cell receptor (beta chain) sequence with its context. Antigen: not known. No ophthalmopathy progression within 18 months constituted stable Graves' hyperthyroidism. A roughly 9.7 ml volume of fresh peripheral blood provided the PBMCs. The data were obtained in a study of T cells in Graves' hyperthyroidism and ophthalmopathy. Findings and limits, study-wide: Through a model of 13 V-J features, ophthalmopathy was separated from stable hyperthyroidism. Most thyroid clonotypes expanded above 0.001 were also detected in blood.

J gave up 6 bases and V 1 base, and 6 bases lay outside the gene matches. Germline V gene sequence: CDR1 SGHRS, CDR2 YFSETQ. The CDR3 has 15 amino acids. RNA transcripts were the template for amplifying TCR beta CDR3 regions. When the TCR CDR3 underwent first-round RT-PCR, the HTBI primer set was used. One entry per CDR3 protein, called by TCRdb with MiXCR from the multiplex PCR reads. The sample has around 340,000 distinct CDR3 sequences, roughly 21% seen once. This TCR derives from a woman between 50 and 59 years old with Graves' hyperthyroidism. J is TRBJ2-5 and V is TRBV5-1; 10 bases fit TRBD2. Material for sequencing was blood. The CDR3 nucleotides are TGCGCCAGCAGCTTGAGGGTAGCGGGAGGTCAGACCCAGTACTTC. Translation gives CASSLRVAGGQTQYF.